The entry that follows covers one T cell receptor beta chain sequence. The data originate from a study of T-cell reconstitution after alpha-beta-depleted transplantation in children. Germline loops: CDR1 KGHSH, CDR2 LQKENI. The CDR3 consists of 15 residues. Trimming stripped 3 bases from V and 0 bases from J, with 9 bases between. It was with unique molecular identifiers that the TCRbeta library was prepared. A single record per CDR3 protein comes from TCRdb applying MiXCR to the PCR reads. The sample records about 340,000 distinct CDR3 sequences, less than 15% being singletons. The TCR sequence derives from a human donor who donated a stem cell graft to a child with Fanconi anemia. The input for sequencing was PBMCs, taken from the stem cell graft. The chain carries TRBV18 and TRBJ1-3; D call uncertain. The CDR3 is CASSPDGSSGNTIYF. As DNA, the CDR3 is TGTGCCAGCTCACCGGACGGGAGCTCTGGAAACACCATATATTTT.